This T cell receptor (beta chain) is from a study of metastatic and nonmetastatic thyroid tumors. Not a single patient had been given any form of treatment at any point before undergoing thyroid surgery. Through MiXCR, TCRdb re-clonotyped the PCR reads. Among around 20,000 clones, around 19% were seen once, and the ten largest hold about 30%. General study points: A significant increase in TCR beta diversity was reportedly seen in malignant thyroid tumors relative to benign nodules, in blood and tumor.

V was clipped by 2 bases and J by 2 bases, with 7 bases between them. This CDR3 has 13 residues. The germline V gene encodes CDR1 SGDLS and CDR2 YYNGEE. This clone was counted many times. Its antigen is not known. Sequenced sample: blood. The TCR comes from a female donor with papillary thyroid cancer or a benign thyroid nodule (not recorded which). Some clones in this sample may be carry-over from other donors' samples. The chain combines TRBV9 with TRBJ2-5; unclear D gene. CDR3 in amino acids: CASSVNSQETQYF. As DNA, the CDR3 is TGTGCCAGCAGCGTGAACTCGCAAGAGACCCAGTACTTC.